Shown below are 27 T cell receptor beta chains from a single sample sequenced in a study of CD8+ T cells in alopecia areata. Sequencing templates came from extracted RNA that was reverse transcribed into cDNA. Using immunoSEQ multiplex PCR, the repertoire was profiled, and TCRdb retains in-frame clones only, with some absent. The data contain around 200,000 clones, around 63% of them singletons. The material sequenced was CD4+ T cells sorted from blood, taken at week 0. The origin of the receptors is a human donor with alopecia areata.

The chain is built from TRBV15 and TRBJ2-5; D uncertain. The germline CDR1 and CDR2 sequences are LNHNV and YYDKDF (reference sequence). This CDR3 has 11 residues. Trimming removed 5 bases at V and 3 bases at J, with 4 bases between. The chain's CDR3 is CATSQKETQYF. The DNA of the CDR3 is TGTGCCACCAGCCAGAAAGAGACCCAGTACTTC.

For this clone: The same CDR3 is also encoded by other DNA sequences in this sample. CDR3 DNA: TGCAGCGTTGCAGAAAATAGCAATCAGCCCCAGCATTTT. Residues: CSVAENSNQPQHF. V and J are TRBV29-1 and TRBJ1-5, with D unresolved. The germline CDR1 and CDR2 sequences are SQVTM and ANQGSEA. Trimming pared 4 bases from V and 0 bases from J, leaving 7 bases between. This CDR3 has 13 residues.

CDR3 coding DNA: TGCGCCAGCAGCCAAGGAGGGGGCTATGGCTACACCTTC. Protein: CASSQGGGYGYTF. The rearrangement joins TRBV4-3 to TRBJ1-2; D is perhaps TRBD1 (6 bases). V was cut by 1 base and J by 4 bases, with 7 bases left in between. The CDR3 is 13 amino acids. The germline V gene encodes CDR1 LGHNA and CDR2 YSLEER.

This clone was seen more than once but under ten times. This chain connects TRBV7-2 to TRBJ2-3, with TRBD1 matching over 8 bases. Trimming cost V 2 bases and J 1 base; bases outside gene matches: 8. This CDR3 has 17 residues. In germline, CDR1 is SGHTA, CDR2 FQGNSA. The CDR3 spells CASSLKGGRGRTDTQYF. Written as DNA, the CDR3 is TGTGCCAGCAGCTTAAAAGGTGGCAGGGGGCGCACAGATACGCAGTATTTT.

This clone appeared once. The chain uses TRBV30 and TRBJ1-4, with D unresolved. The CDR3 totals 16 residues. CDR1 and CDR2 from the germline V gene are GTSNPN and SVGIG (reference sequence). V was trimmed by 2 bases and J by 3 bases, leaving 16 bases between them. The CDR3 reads CAWSPIGSTANEKLFF. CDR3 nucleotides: TGTGCCTGGAGTCCAATCGGGAGCACCGCTAATGAAAAACTGTTTTTT.

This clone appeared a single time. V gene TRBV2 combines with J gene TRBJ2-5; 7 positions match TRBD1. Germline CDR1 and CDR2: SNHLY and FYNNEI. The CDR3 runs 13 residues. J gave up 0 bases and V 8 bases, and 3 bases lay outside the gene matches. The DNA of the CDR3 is TGTGCCAGCCTCAGGGGGTACCAAGAGACCCAGTACTTC. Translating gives CASLRGYQETQYF.

DNA for the CDR3: TGTGCCAGCAGTCTAGGGATCTCCTACGAGCAGTACTTC. Amino acids: CASSLGISYEQYF. The chain recombines TRBV7-9 with TRBJ2-7; no definite D call. The V gene lost 6 bases and the J gene lost 0 bases, with 9 bases spanning the gap. CDR3 length equals 13 residues. The V gene's germline CDR1 is SEHNR and CDR2 FQNEAQ (reference sequence).

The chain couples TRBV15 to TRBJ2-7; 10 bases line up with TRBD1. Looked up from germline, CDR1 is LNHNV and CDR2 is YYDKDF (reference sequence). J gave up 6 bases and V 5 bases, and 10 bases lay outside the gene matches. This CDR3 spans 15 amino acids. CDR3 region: CATSAPGQGTPEQYF. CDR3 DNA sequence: TGTGCCACCAGCGCACCGGGACAGGGGACCCCCGAGCAGTACTTC.

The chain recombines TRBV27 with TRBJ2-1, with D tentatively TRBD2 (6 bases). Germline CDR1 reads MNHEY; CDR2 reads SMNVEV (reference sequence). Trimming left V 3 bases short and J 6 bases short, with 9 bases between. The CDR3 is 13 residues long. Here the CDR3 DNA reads TGTGCCAGCAGTTTTGTGGGGGGCAATGAGCAGTTCTTC. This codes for CASSFVGGNEQFF.

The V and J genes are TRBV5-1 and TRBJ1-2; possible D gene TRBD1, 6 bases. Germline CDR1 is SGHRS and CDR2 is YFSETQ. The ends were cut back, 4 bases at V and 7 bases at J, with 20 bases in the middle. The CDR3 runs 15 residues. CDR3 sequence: CASSLSGPRGRGYTF. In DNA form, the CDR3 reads TGCGCCAGCAGCCTCTCGGGCCCCAGGGGCCGTGGCTACACCTTC.

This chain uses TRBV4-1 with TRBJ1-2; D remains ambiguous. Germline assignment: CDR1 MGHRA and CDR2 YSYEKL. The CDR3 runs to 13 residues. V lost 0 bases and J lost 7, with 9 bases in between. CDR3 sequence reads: CASSQEPQRGYTF. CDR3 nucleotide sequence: TGCGCCAGCAGCCAAGAGCCACAACGTGGCTACACCTTC.

Written as DNA, the CDR3 is TGTGCCAGTAGTCCCCGGCCGAACACTGAAGCTTTCTTT. Translation gives CASSPRPNTEAFF. J is TRBJ1-1 and V is TRBV19; D is uncertain. Germline V gene lookup returns CDR1 LNHDA and CDR2 SQIVND (reference sequence). CDR3 size: 13 residues. Deletions cut 5 bases from V and 1 base from J, with 8 bases between.

In DNA, the CDR3 is TGCAGCGTTGGGACAGGGGTGAAGACCGGGGAGCTGTTTTTT. Its protein is CSVGTGVKTGELFF. V gene TRBV29-1 combines with J gene TRBJ2-2, with 9 bases fitting TRBD1. The CDR3 extends over 14 amino acids. Germline lookup yields CDR1 SQVTM and CDR2 ANQGSEA. The V segment lost 4 bases and the J segment 5 bases; nucleotides outside the gene matches: 5.

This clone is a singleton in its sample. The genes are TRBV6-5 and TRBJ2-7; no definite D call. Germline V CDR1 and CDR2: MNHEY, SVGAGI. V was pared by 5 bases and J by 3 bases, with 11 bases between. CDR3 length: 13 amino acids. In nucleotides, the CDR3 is TGTGCCAGCAGTATTTTGTCGTTCTACGAGCAGTACTTC. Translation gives CASSILSFYEQYF.

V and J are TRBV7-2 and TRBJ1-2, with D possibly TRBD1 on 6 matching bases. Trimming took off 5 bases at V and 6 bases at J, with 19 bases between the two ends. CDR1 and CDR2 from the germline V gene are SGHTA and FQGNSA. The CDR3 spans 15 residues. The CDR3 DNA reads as TGTGCCAGCAGCCTTAGTTGGGACAACCTAAATGGCTACACCTTC. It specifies CASSLSWDNLNGYTF.

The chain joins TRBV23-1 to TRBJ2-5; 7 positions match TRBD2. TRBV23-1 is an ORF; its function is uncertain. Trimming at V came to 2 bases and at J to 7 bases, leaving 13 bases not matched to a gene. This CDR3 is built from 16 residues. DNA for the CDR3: TGCGCCAGCAGTCAAACCGCCTTCGGGGAGCGGGGGACCCAGTACTTC. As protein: CASSQTAFGERGTQYF.

The CDR3 region is CASSSGGGGTDTQYF. CDR3 bases: TGTGCCAGCAGCTCGGGCGGCGGGGGGACAGATACGCAGTATTTT. V is TRBV5-4 and J is TRBJ2-3; TRBD2 aligns across 8 bases. V shed 3 bases, J shed 3 bases, and the junction held 6 bases outside the gene matches. The CDR3 runs 15 residues. Per the germline V gene, CDR1 is SGHNT and CDR2 is YYREEE (reference sequence).

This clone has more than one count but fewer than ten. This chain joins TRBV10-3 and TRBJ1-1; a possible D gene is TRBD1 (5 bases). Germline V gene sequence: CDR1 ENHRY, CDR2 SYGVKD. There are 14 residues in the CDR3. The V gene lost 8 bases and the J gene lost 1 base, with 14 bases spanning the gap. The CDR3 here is CAIRQGTGNTEAFF. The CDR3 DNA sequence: TGTGCCATCCGGCAGGGCACCGGGAACACTGAAGCTTTCTTT.

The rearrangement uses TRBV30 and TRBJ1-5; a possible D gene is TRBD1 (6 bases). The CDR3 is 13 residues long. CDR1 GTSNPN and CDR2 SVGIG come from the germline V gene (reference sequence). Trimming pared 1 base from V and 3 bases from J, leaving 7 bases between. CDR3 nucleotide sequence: TGTGCCTGGAGTGCGGGACACAATCAGCCCCAGCATTTT. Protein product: CAWSAGHNQPQHF.

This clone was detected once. The CDR3 nucleotides read TGTGCCAGCAGGGGGACGGCCTTTCGGGATACGCAGTATTTT. This sequence encodes CASRGTAFRDTQYF. The chain couples TRBV27 to TRBJ2-3; the D gene could be TRBD1 or TRBD2 (5 bases each). The V end was cut by 6 bases, the J end by 6 bases, with 16 bases between. Looked up from germline, CDR1 is MNHEY and CDR2 is SMNVEV (reference sequence). The CDR3 has 14 amino acids.

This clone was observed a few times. DNA of the CDR3: TGCGCCACCACCCTAACAGGGTCTGGCCAAGAGACCCAGTACTTC. Amino acids: CATTLTGSGQETQYF. The gene calls are TRBV5-1 and TRBJ2-5; D might be TRBD1 (6 bases). Germline V lookup: CDR1 SGHRS, CDR2 YFSETQ. This CDR3 is 15 amino acids long. The V gene lost 9 bases and the J gene lost 1 base, with 19 bases spanning the gap. Drawing the rest from reference TRBV5-1 and TRBJ2-5, the complete variable domain is KAGVTQTPRYLIKTRGQQVTLSCSPISGHRSVSWYQQTPGQGLQFLFEYFSETQRNKGNFPGRFSGRQFSNSRSEMNVSTLELGDSALYLCATTLTGSGQETQYFGPGTRLLVL.

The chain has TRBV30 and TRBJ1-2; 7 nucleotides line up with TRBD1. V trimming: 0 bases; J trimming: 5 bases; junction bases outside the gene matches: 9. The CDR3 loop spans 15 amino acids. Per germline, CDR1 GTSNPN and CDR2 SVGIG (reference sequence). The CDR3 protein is CAWSVLSEGAYGYTF. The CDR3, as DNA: TGTGCCTGGAGTGTACTATCAGAGGGGGCTTATGGCTACACCTTC.

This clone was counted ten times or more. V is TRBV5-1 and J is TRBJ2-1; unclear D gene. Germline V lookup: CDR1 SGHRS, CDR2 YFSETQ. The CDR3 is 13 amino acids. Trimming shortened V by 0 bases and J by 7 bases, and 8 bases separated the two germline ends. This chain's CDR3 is CASSLVEINEQFF. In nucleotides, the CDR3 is TGCGCCAGCAGCTTGGTGGAGATAAATGAGCAGTTCTTC.

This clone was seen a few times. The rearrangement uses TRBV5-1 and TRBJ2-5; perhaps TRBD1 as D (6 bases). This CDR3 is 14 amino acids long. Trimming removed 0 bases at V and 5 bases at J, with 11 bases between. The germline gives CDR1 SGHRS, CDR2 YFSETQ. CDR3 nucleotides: TGCGCCAGCAGCTTGGGAACAGGGCGGGAGACCCAGTACTTC. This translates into CASSLGTGRETQYF.

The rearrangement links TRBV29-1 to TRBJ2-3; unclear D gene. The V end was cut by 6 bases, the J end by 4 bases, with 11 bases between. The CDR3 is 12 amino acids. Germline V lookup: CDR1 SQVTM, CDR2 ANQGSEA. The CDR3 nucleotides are TGCAGCGTCCGCTTGAGTGCAGATACGCAGTATTTT. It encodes CSVRLSADTQYF.

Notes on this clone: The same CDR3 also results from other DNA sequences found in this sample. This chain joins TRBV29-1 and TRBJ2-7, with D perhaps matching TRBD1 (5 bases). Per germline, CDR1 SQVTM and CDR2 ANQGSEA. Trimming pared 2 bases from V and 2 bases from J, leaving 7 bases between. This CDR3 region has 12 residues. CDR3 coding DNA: TGCAGCGTTGAAAAGGGGACCTACGAGCAGTACTTC. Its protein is CSVEKGTYEQYF.

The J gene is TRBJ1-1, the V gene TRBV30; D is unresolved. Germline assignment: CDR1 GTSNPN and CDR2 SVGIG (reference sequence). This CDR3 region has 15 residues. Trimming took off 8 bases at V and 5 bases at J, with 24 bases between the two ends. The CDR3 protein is CAALQPRLPRTEAFF. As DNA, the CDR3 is TGTGCCGCCCTCCAACCTCGATTACCCCGGACTGAAGCTTTCTTT.